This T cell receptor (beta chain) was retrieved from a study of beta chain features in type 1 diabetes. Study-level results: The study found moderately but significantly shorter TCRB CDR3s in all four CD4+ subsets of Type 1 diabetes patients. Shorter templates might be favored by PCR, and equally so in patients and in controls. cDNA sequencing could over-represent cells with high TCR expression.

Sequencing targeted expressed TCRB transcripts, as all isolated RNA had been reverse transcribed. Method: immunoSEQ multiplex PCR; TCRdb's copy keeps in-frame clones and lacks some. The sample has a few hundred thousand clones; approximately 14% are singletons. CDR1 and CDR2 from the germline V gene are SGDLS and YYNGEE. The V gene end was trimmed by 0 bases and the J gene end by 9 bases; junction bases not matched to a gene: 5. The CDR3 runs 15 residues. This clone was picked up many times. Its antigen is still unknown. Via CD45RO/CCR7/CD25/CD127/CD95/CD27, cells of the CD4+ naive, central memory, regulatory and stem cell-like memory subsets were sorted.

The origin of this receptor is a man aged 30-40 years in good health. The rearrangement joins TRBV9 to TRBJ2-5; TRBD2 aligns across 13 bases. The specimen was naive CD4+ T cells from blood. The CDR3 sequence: CASSVGGLAGVPQYF. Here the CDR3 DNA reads TGTGCCAGCAGCGTAGGAGGACTAGCGGGAGTTCCCCAGTACTTC.